This T cell receptor beta chain was obtained from a study of cytomegalovirus exposure and HLA in healthy donors. Findings and caveats of the study: HLA alleles showed associations with some 17,000 TCR beta sequences in a later analysis, at a 0.05 false discovery rate.

There were likely unrecorded immune exposures, though donors were nominally healthy when sampled. Both 60 Vbeta primers and 13 Jbeta primers went into the PCR. Libraries were prepared by immunoSEQ multiplex PCR; TCRdb keeps only in-frame clonotypes and omits some of them. The data hold some 170,000 clones, with roughly 79% observed a single time. A remark on this clone: The antigen remains unidentified.

Trimming took 1 base from V and 4 from J, leaving 11 bases between them. Looked up from germline, CDR1 is SGHRS and CDR2 is YFSETQ. CDR3 length: 14 amino acids. The chain links TRBV5-1 to TRBJ1-2; possible D gene TRBD1, 5 bases. This TCR derives from a man aged 40-49 years in good health and CMV-seropositive. The specimen sequenced was PBMCs. CDR3 amino acids: CASSLISGSYGYTF. The CDR3, as DNA: TGCGCCAGCAGCTTGATTTCAGGGTCCTATGGCTACACCTTC.